This TCR beta chain originates from a study of blood T cell repertoires in COVID-19. Background on the study: From the United States, Italy and Spain came samples of acute and convalescent COVID-19.

The CDR3 spans 17 residues. CDR1 is SGHRS and CDR2 is YFSETQ in the germline V gene. J was trimmed by 4 bases and V by 1 base; bases with no gene match: 10. TCRdb keeps only in-frame clones here, not all; method: immunoSEQ multiplex PCR. The sample holds about 190,000 clones, roughly four fifths seen once. This clone came up once. The source is a woman in her 70s with active or convalescent COVID-19. The chain links TRBV5-1 to TRBJ2-5; TRBD1 agrees at 10 bases. Material: peripheral blood. In DNA form, the CDR3 reads TGCGCCAGCAGCTTGAGGCCCCGACAGGGGGCGGGAGAGACCCAGTACTTC. This gives the protein CASSLRPRQGAGETQYF. Variable domain in full (rest from reference TRBV5-1 and TRBJ2-5): KAGVTQTPRYLIKTRGQQVTLSCSPISGHRSVSWYQQTPGQGLQFLFEYFSETQRNKGNFPGRFSGRQFSNSRSEMNVSTLELGDSALYLCASSLRPRQGAGETQYFGPGTRLLVL.